Each of the 25 T cell receptor beta chains below was sequenced from the same sample in a study of cytomegalovirus exposure and HLA in healthy donors. Primers included in the PCR were 60 Vbeta and 13 Jbeta primers. The repertoire was sequenced with immunoSEQ multiplex PCR; TCRdb's copy has only in-frame clones and lacks some. The sample contains 90,000 to 150,000 clones, 60% to 85% of which appear only once. The sample taken for sequencing was PBMCs. These receptors all stem from a female donor in good health and CMV-seronegative.

The rearrangement links TRBV5-1 to TRBJ2-5; tentatively, D is TRBD1 (5 bases). This CDR3 contains 14 residues. V shed 0 bases and J shed 2 bases, with 8 bases lying between them. Germline assignment: CDR1 SGHRS and CDR2 YFSETQ. The CDR3 nucleotides read TGCGCCAGCAGCTTGGGTGCAGGGCAAGAGACCCAGTACTTC. Its translation: CASSLGAGQETQYF.

This rearrangement joins TRBV5-4 to TRBJ1-1; 8 bases are a match to TRBD1. Per germline, CDR1 SGHNT and CDR2 YYREEE (reference sequence). The ends lost 4 bases at V and 0 bases at J; junction bases unmatched: 8. The CDR3 is made up of 16 amino acids. The chain's CDR3 is CASSHPGGGVNTEAFF. In DNA form, the CDR3 reads TGTGCCAGCAGCCACCCAGGGGGCGGGGTGAACACTGAAGCTTTCTTT.

The rearrangement uses TRBV5-5 and TRBJ1-1, with 10 nucleotides matching TRBD1. The CDR3 has 14 amino acids. CDR1 SGHKS and CDR2 YYEKEE come from the germline V gene (reference sequence). Unmatched junction bases numbered 7, after V lost 4 bases and J lost 7 bases. CDR3 sequence: CASSTDRGGREAFF. CDR3 nucleotide sequence: TGTGCCAGCAGCACGGACAGGGGGGGTCGTGAAGCTTTCTTT.

Details on this clone: Mismatch with germline at one junction end may stem from a read error. The genes are TRBV9 and TRBJ2-1; 9 bases map to TRBD1. This CDR3 spans 13 amino acids. Germline lookup yields CDR1 SGDLS and CDR2 YYNGEE. CDR3 bases: TGTGCCAGCAGCCCCCGGCCGGGACAGGGAGGAATCTTC. Protein sequence: CASSPRPGQGGIF.

In DNA form, the CDR3 reads TGTGCCAGCAGTTCGACGGGACTAGCGGGGGTCACAGATACGCAGTATTTT. It codes for CASSSTGLAGVTDTQYF. The V call is TRBV28, the J call TRBJ2-3; 14 bases are a match to TRBD2. Germline V CDR1 and CDR2: MDHEN, SYDVKM. The J segment lost 2 bases and the V segment lost 4 bases, leaving 5 bases of the junction unmatched. CDR3 length equals 17 residues.

DNA for the CDR3: TGTGCCTGGAGTTCCGTAAACAGGGAGGGAAAATGGACAAACACCATATATTTT. Translating it yields CAWSSVNREGKWTNTIYF. V and J are TRBV30 and TRBJ1-3, with D tentatively TRBD1 (6 bases). In germline, CDR1 is GTSNPN, CDR2 SVGIG (reference sequence). The V and J ends lost 2 bases and 6 bases respectively, with 26 bases between them. CDR3 length: 18 residues.

This clone was detected many times. The chain uses TRBV7-9 and TRBJ1-2, with D perhaps TRBD1 (6 bases). CDR1 is SEHNR and CDR2 is FQNEAQ in the germline V gene (reference sequence). The ends were cut back, 7 bases at V and 4 bases at J, with 13 bases in the middle. The length of the CDR3 is 13 residues. The CDR3 is CASTQGRGYGYTF. The CDR3 DNA sequence: TGTGCCAGCACCCAGGGGAGGGGCTATGGCTACACCTTC. Full variable domain (outside the CDR3, taken from reference TRBV7-9 and TRBJ1-2): DTGVSQNPRHKITKRGQNVTFRCDPISEHNRLYWYRQTLGQGPEFLTYFQNEAQLEKSRLLSDRFSAERPKGSFSTLEIQRTEQGDSAMYLCASTQGRGYGYTFGSGTRLTVV.

V usage is TRBV7-3 and J usage is TRBJ2-3; 7 nucleotides match TRBD1. Trimming cost V 5 bases and J 0 bases; bases outside gene matches: 5. From germline, CDR1 is SGHTA and CDR2 FQGTGA. This CDR3 contains 15 residues. The CDR3 nucleotides are TGTGCCAGCAGCCCAACAGGGGAGAGCACAGATACGCAGTATTTT. Translating gives CASSPTGESTDTQYF.

The J gene is TRBJ1-2, the V gene TRBV5-6; a weak D match, TRBD1 (5 bases). The CDR3 extends over 14 amino acids. The V and J ends lost 0 bases and 12 bases respectively, with 18 bases between them. Germline V gene sequence: CDR1 SGHDT, CDR2 YYEEEE. The CDR3 DNA follows: TGTGCCAGCAGCTTGGATGAATCAGGGCCGGACGACACCTTC. Translation gives CASSLDESGPDDTF.

The chain links TRBV27 to TRBJ2-7; D might be TRBD1 (5 bases). Germline CDR1 MNHEY, CDR2 SMNVEV (reference sequence). The V end was cut by 3 bases, the J end by 3 bases, with 9 bases between. The CDR3 runs 13 residues. CDR3 protein: CASSLSGHYEQYF. The CDR3, as DNA: TGTGCCAGCAGTTTGTCAGGGCACTACGAGCAGTACTTC.

This chain links TRBV6-6 with TRBJ2-5; possible D gene TRBD2, 6 bases. Between the trimmed V and J ends, which lost 8 bases and 4 bases, there was a span of 14 bases. CDR1 and CDR2 (germline): MNHNY, SVGAGI (reference sequence). The CDR3 is made up of 13 amino acids. CDR3 sequence reads: CASLRREGETQYF. The CDR3 nucleotides are TGTGCCAGCCTTAGGAGGGAAGGAGAGACCCAGTACTTC.

The chain employs TRBV19 and TRBJ1-2, with 7 bases matching TRBD1. Germline CDR1 is LNHDA and CDR2 is SQIVND (reference sequence). The CDR3 sequence is 15 residues long. The V and J ends lost 1 base and 2 bases, in that order; junction bases with no gene match: 4. This chain's CDR3 is CASSIAAGGNYGYTF. CDR3 in DNA: TGTGCCAGTAGTATAGCGGCAGGGGGGAACTATGGCTACACCTTC.

As DNA, the CDR3 is TGTGCCAGTACCACTAACCAGGGGGTGAGGAATGAGCAGTTCTTC. Amino acids: CASTTNQGVRNEQFF. The rearrangement joins TRBV19 to TRBJ2-1, with TRBD1 identical over 7 bases. This CDR3 has 15 residues. Germline V gene data show CDR1 as LNHDA and CDR2 as SQIVND (reference sequence). The V gene end was trimmed by 7 bases and the J gene end by 7 bases; junction bases not matched to a gene: 13.

A single count supports this clone. The genes are TRBV7-8 and TRBJ2-2; possible D gene TRBD2, 5 bases. CDR3 size: 13 residues. From germline, CDR1 is SGHVS and CDR2 FQNEAQ. V lost 2 bases and J 7 bases, leaving 8 bases between the germline ends. CDR3 nucleotide sequence: TGTGCCAGCAGCTTACAGGAGGTCGGGGAGCTGTTTTTT. Protein sequence: CASSLQEVGELFF.

This chain joins TRBV7-2 and TRBJ2-5, with unresolved D. CDR3 length equals 11 residues. The germline gives CDR1 SGHTA, CDR2 FQGNSA. V lost 5 bases and J 5 bases, leaving 6 bases between the germline ends. The CDR3 sequence: CASSNLETQYF. The DNA of the CDR3 is TGTGCCAGCAGCAATCTCGAGACCCAGTACTTC.

This chain joins TRBV5-1 and TRBJ2-5; D is perhaps TRBD1 (5 bases). The germline gives CDR1 SGHRS, CDR2 YFSETQ. CDR3 length equals 11 residues. V shed 7 bases and J shed 1 base, with 5 bases lying between them. The CDR3 coding sequence is TGCGCCAGCGGGGCCCAAGAGACCCAGTACTTC. This codes for CASGAQETQYF.

The rearrangement links TRBV7-6 to TRBJ2-7; D is perhaps TRBD2 (7 bases). Trimming removed 1 base at V and 2 bases at J, with 12 bases between. The germline V gene has CDR1 SGHVS and CDR2 FNYEAQ. CDR3 length: 15 residues. The CDR3 loop is CASSLEGGGTYEQYF. The CDR3 DNA sequence: TGTGCCAGCAGCTTAGAAGGGGGGGGGACCTACGAGCAGTACTTC.

The V and J genes are TRBV11-2 and TRBJ2-1, with 13 positions matching TRBD2. Germline loops: CDR1 SGHAT, CDR2 FQNNGV. V trimming: 5 bases; J trimming: 9 bases; junction bases outside the gene matches: 10. The CDR3 sequence is 16 residues long. The CDR3 protein is CASSLRLAGGFGEQFF. The CDR3 nucleotides are TGTGCCAGCAGCCTGAGACTAGCGGGGGGTTTTGGTGAGCAGTTCTTC.

The rearrangement links TRBV30 to TRBJ2-7, with D possibly TRBD1 on 5 matching bases. Per the germline V gene, CDR1 is GTSNPN and CDR2 is SVGIG (reference sequence). V shed 1 base and J shed 7 bases, with 8 bases lying between them. This CDR3 contains 11 residues. The CDR3 region has the DNA TGTGCCTGGAGTGGGGGCTGGGAGCAGTACTTC. This codes for CAWSGGWEQYF.

The chain's CDR3 is CASSLGLAEVDEQFF. CDR3 in DNA: TGTGCCAGCTCACTCGGACTAGCGGAGGTCGATGAGCAGTTCTTC. The rearrangement uses TRBV18 and TRBJ2-1, with 10 bases aligning to TRBD2. Trimming took 4 bases from V and 8 from J; bases not matched to a gene: 8. Germline V gives CDR1 KGHSH, CDR2 LQKENI. This CDR3 spans 15 amino acids. Drawing the rest from reference TRBV18 and TRBJ2-1, the complete variable domain is NAGVMQNPRHLVRRRGQEARLRCSPMKGHSHVYWYRQLPEEGLKFMVYLQKENIIDESGMPKERFSAEFPKEGPSILRIQQVVRGDSAAYFCASSLGLAEVDEQFFGPGTRLTVL.

The V call is TRBV27, the J call TRBJ1-2; D may be TRBD1 (5 bases). The CDR3 contains 12 residues. CDR1 and CDR2 from the germline V gene are MNHEY and SMNVEV (reference sequence). Trimming took 6 bases from V and 6 from J, leaving 11 bases between them. In nucleotides, the CDR3 is TGTGCCAGCAGAACAGGACCGGATGGCTACACCTTC. It encodes CASRTGPDGYTF.

The V call is TRBV2, the J call TRBJ2-5, with TRBD2 matching 14 bases. With 2 bases clipped from V and 7 bases from J, the junction kept 9 bases outside the gene matches. This CDR3 has 17 amino acids. Germline lookup yields CDR1 SNHLY and CDR2 FYNNEI. The chain's CDR3 is CASSEWGLAGVGGTQYF. The CDR3 nucleotides read TGTGCCAGCAGTGAATGGGGACTAGCGGGGGTTGGGGGGACCCAGTACTTC.

This chain connects TRBV12-5 to TRBJ2-5; 11 nucleotides match TRBD2. With V trimmed by 4 bases and J by 5 bases, 9 bases remained unmatched. The CDR3 spans 16 residues. Per the germline V gene, CDR1 is LGHNT and CDR2 is FRNRAP. In DNA form, the CDR3 reads TGTGCTAGTGGTTCCAGACTAGCGGGGAGTTGGGAGACCCAGTACTTC. Amino acid sequence: CASGSRLAGSWETQYF. The whole variable domain, remainder taken from reference TRBV12-5 and TRBJ2-5, is DARVTQTPRHKVTEMGQEVTMRCQPILGHNTVFWYRQTMMQGLELLAYFRNRAPLDDSGMPKDRFSAEMPDATLATLKIQPSEPRDSAVYFCASGSRLAGSWETQYFGPGTRLLVL.

The V and J genes are TRBV27 and TRBJ2-7, with TRBD1 matching 8 bases. The trim removed 8 bases at V and 3 bases at J, leaving 3 bases unmatched. The germline V gene has CDR1 MNHEY and CDR2 SMNVEV (reference sequence). The CDR3 extends over 12 amino acids. CDR3 protein: CASRTGLYEQYF. In DNA form, the CDR3 reads TGTGCCAGCCGGACAGGGCTCTACGAGCAGTACTTC.

This sequence joins TRBV5-1 and TRBJ1-2; tentatively, D is TRBD1 (5 bases). Germline V gene lookup returns CDR1 SGHRS and CDR2 YFSETQ. Trimming removed 4 bases at V and 8 bases at J, with 21 bases between. There are 15 residues in the CDR3. The CDR3 sequence: CASSPGGDSPLGYTF. CDR3 bases: TGCGCCAGCAGCCCCGGGGGGGATTCGCCGTTGGGCTACACCTTC.